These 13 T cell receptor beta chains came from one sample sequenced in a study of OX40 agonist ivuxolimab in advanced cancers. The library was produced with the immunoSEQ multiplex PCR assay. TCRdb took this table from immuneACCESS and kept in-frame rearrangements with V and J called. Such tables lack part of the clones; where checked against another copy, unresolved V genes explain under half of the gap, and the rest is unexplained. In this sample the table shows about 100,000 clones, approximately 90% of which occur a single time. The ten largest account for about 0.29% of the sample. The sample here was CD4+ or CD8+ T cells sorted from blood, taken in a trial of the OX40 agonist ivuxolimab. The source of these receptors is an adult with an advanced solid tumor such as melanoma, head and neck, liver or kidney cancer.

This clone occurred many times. CDR3 sequence: CASSLEGHGYTF. DNA of the CDR3: TGTGCCAGCAGCTTAGAGGGACATGGCTACACCTTC. The rearrangement uses TRBV7-2 and TRBJ1-2, with D tentatively TRBD1 (5 bases). V lost 1 base and J 6 bases, leaving 6 bases between the germline ends. CDR1 is SGHTA, CDR2 FQGNSA, per germline. This CDR3 spans 12 amino acids.

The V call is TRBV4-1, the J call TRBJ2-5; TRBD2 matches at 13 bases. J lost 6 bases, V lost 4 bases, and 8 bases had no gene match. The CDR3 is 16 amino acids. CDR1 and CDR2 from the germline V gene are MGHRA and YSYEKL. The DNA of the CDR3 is TGCGCCAGCAGCCCTTTGGGACTAGCGGGGCTTAAGACCCAGTACTTC. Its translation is CASSPLGLAGLKTQYF.

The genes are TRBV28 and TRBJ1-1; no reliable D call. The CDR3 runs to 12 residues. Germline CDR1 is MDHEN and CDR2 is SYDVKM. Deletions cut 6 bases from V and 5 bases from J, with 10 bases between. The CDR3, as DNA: TGTGCCAGCAGCCTGGTGGAAACTGAAGCTTTCTTT. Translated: CASSLVETEAFF. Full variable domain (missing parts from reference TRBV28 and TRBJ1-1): DVKVTQSSRYLVKRTGEKVFLECVQDMDHENMFWYRQDPGLGLRLIYFSYDVKMKEKGDIPEGYSVSREKKERFSLILESASTNQTSMYLCASSLVETEAFFGQGTRLTVV.

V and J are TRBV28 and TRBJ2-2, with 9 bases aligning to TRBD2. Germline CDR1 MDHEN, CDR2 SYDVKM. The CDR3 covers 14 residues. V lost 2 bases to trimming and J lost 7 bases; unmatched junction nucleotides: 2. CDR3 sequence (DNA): TGTGCCAGCAGTTTAGCGGGAGGGATCGGGGAGCTGTTTTTT. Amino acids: CASSLAGGIGELFF.

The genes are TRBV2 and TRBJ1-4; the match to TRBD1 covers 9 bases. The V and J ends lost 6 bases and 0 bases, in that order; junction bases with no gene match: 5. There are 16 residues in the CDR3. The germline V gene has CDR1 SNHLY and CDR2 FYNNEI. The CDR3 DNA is TGTGCCAGCAGACCCCGGACAGGGGCAACTAATGAAAAACTGTTTTTT. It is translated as CASRPRTGATNEKLFF.

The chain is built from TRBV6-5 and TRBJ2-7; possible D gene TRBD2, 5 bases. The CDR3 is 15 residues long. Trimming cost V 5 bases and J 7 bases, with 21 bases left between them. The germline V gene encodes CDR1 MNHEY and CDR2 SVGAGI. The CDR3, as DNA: TGTGCCAGCAGTCCGTACTACCCCGACTACGGTGAGCAGTACTTC. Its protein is CASSPYYPDYGEQYF.

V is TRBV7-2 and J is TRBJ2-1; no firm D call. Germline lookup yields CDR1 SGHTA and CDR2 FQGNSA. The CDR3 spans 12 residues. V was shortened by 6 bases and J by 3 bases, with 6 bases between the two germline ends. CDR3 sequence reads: CASRVLYNEQFF. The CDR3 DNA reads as TGTGCCAGCAGGGTCCTCTACAATGAGCAGTTCTTC.

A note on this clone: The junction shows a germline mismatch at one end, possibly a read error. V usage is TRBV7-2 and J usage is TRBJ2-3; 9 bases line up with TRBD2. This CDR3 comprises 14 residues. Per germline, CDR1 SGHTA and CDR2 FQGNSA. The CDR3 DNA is TGTGCCAGCAGCCTAGCGGGAAGCACAGATACGCAGTATTTT. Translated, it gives CASSLAGSTDTQYF.

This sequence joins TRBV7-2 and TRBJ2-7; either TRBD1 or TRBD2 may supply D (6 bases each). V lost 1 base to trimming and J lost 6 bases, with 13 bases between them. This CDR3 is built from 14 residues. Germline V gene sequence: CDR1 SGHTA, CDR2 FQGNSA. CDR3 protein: CASSLGGAAAEQYF. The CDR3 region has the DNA TGTGCCAGCAGCTTAGGGGGGGCGGCCGCCGAGCAGTACTTC.

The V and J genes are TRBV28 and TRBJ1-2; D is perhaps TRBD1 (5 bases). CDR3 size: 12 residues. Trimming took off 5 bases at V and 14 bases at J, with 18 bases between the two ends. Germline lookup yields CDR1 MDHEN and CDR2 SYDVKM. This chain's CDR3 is CASSPSLTTVTF. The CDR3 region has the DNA TGTGCCAGCAGTCCCTCCCTTACGACAGTTACCTTC.

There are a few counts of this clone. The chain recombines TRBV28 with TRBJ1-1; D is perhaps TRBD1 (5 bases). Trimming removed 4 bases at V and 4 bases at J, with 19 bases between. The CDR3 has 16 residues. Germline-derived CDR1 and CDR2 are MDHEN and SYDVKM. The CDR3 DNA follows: TGTGCCAGCAGTTACCCTGATGTTAGAGGGACCACTGAAGCTTTCTTT. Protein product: CASSYPDVRGTTEAFF.

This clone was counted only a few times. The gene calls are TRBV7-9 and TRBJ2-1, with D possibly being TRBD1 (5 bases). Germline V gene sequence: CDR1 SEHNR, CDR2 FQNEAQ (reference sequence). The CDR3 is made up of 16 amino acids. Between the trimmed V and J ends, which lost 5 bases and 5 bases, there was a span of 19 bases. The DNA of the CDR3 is TGTGCCAGCAGCAAACGGACACAGACTTTAGACAATGAGCAGTTCTTC. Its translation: CASSKRTQTLDNEQFF. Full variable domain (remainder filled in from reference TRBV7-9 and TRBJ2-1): DTGVSQNPRHKITKRGQNVTFRCDPISEHNRLYWYRQTLGQGPEFLTYFQNEAQLEKSRLLSDRFSAERPKGSFSTLEIQRTEQGDSAMYLCASSKRTQTLDNEQFFGPGTRLTVL.

CDR3 amino acids: CASSSRDRGYTF. Written as DNA, the CDR3 is TGTGCCAGCAGTTCACGTGATAGGGGCTACACCTTC. The genes are TRBV28 and TRBJ1-2; no clear D. The V gene lost 4 bases and the J gene lost 8 bases, with 11 bases spanning the gap. The CDR3 is 12 residues long. The germline CDR1 and CDR2 sequences are MDHEN and SYDVKM.